One sample yielded the 25 T cell receptor gamma chains listed below, sequenced in a study of gammadelta T cells in human blood. TCRdb redid clone calling on the RT-PCR reads using CATT. The table lists around 210 gamma-chain clones, under 6.5% of them singletons. The sample comprised Vgamma9Vdelta2 gamma-delta T cells from adult blood. These receptors came from a human donor.

By proportion, this clone is large (0.1 to 1%). The chain is built from TRGV9 and TRGJP. Trimming took 0 bases from V and 7 from J; bases not matched to a gene: 0. The germline V gene encodes CDR1 GITISATS and CDR2 ISYDGTV (reference sequence). The CDR3 spans 15 residues. This CDR3 is CALWEVELGKKIKVF. DNA of the CDR3: TGTGCCTTGTGGGAGGTGGAGTTGGGCAAAAAAATCAAGGTATTT.

As concerns this clone: TCRdb has a much larger clone's protein, which differs at residue 2 from the translation of this DNA, likely because of a read error; what is shown is the protein translated from the DNA. The rearrangement joins TRGV9 to TRGJP. Per the germline V gene, CDR1 is GITISATS and CDR2 is ISYDGTV (reference sequence). The CDR3 spans 16 residues. The CDR3 sequence: CTLWETQELGKKIKVF. The CDR3 coding sequence is TGTACCTTGTGGGAGACACAAGAGTTGGGCAAAAAAATCAAGGTATTT.

Judged by abundance, this clone is large. Possible read error: a much larger clone is one base away. Other DNA sequences from this sample encode an identical CDR3 as well. The chain couples TRGV9 to TRGJP. V lost 0 bases to trimming and J lost 7 bases; unmatched junction nucleotides: 3. CDR3 size: 16 residues. The germline V gene has CDR1 GITISATS and CDR2 ISYDGTV (reference sequence). The CDR3 sequence: CALWEVRELGKKIKVF. CDR3 sequence (DNA): TGTGCCTTGTGGGAGGTGCGGGAGTTGGGCAAAAAAATCAAGGTATTT.

This clone was detected a few times. V is TRGV9 and J is TRGJP. The CDR3 is 17 residues long. The trim removed 0 bases at V and 9 bases at J, leaving 8 bases unmatched. Per the germline V gene, CDR1 is GITISATS and CDR2 is ISYDGTV (reference sequence). For the CDR3, the DNA is TGTGCCTTGTGGGAGGTGACCTTGGCGTTGGGCAAAAAAATCAAGGTATTT. Translation: CALWEVTLALGKKIKVF.

This clone has only a few counts. This chain links TRGV9 with TRGJP. Looked up from germline, CDR1 is GITISATS and CDR2 is ISYDGTV (reference sequence). J was trimmed by 9 bases and V by 0 bases; bases with no gene match: 5. The CDR3 runs 16 residues. CDR3 nucleotide sequence: TGTGCCTTGTGGGAGGTGCCGGCGTTGGGCAAAAAAATCAAGGTATTT. It is translated as CALWEVPALGKKIKVF.

This clone was counted a few times. Other DNA variants within this sample encode the same CDR3. This chain joins TRGV9 and TRGJP. With V trimmed by 1 base and J by 4 bases, 4 bases remained unmatched. CDR1 is GITISATS and CDR2 is ISYDGTV in the germline V gene (reference sequence). The length of the CDR3 is 17 residues. CDR3 nucleotide sequence: TGTGCCTTGTGGGAGGTCAGACAAGAGTTGGGCAAAAAAATCAAGGTATTT. Amino acid sequence: CALWEVRQELGKKIKVF.

The V call is TRGV9, the J call TRGJP. The CDR3 spans 17 residues. The germline V gene encodes CDR1 GITISATS and CDR2 ISYDGTV (reference sequence). V was pared by 0 bases and J by 6 bases, with 5 bases of the junction left unmatched. The CDR3 reads CALWEVNRELGKKIKVF. The CDR3 DNA reads TGTGCCTTGTGGGAGGTGAATCGAGAGTTGGGCAAAAAAATCAAGGTATTT.

By proportion, this clone is large. The gene calls are TRGV9 and TRGJP. J lost 4 bases, V lost 1 base, and 4 bases had no gene match. The V gene's germline CDR1 is GITISATS and CDR2 ISYDGTV (reference sequence). The CDR3 length is 17 residues. Here the CDR3 DNA reads TGTGCCTTGTGGGAGGTAGATCAAGAGTTGGGCAAAAAAATCAAGGTATTT. Amino acids: CALWEVDQELGKKIKVF.

Relative to its sample, this clone is hyperexpanded. Other nucleotide sequences from this sample produce the same CDR3. This rearrangement joins TRGV9 to TRGJP. The trim removed 0 bases at V and 7 bases at J, leaving 12 bases unmatched. Germline loops: CDR1 GITISATS, CDR2 ISYDGTV (reference sequence). The CDR3 spans 19 residues. The CDR3 region is CALWEVEYSSELGKKIKVF. CDR3 sequence (DNA): TGTGCCTTGTGGGAGGTGGAGTACTCTTCTGAGTTGGGCAAAAAAATCAAGGTATTT.

This clone was found a few times. Given a far larger clone just one base away, this is likely a sequencing read error. The chain joins TRGV9 to TRGJP. V lost 3 bases to trimming and J lost 4 bases; unmatched junction nucleotides: 15. CDR3 size: 20 residues. Germline CDR1 and CDR2: GITISATS and ISYDGTV (reference sequence). CDR3 residues: CALWEILVTVQELGKKIKVF. CDR3 bases: TGTGCCTTGTGGGAGATCTTGGTAACCGTACAAGAGTTGGGCAAAAAAATCAAGGTATTT.

By frequency in the sample, this clone is large. Other DNA sequences in the same sample also yield this CDR3. The chain carries TRGV9 and TRGJP. Unmatched junction bases numbered 2, after V lost 1 base and J lost 2 bases. Per the germline V gene, CDR1 is GITISATS and CDR2 is ISYDGTV (reference sequence). The CDR3 has 17 residues. As DNA, the CDR3 is TGTGCCTTGTGGGAGGTCCGGCAAGAGTTGGGCAAAAAAATCAAGGTATTT. Its translation: CALWEVRQELGKKIKVF.

This clone is judged large. Being one base from a much bigger clone, this may be a read error. This CDR3 is also generated by other DNA sequences in the sample. The genes are TRGV9 and TRGJP. Germline loops: CDR1 GITISATS, CDR2 ISYDGTV (reference sequence). This CDR3 has 16 amino acids. The junction had 2 bases not matched to a gene; V was cut back by 2 bases and J by 4 bases. This CDR3 is CALWEGQELGKKIKVF. DNA of the CDR3: TGTGCCTTGTGGGAGGGTCAAGAGTTGGGCAAAAAAATCAAGGTATTT.

This clone ranks as large (0.1 to 1%). The chain is built from TRGV9 and TRGJP. J lost 4 bases, V lost 3 bases, and 6 bases had no gene match. Germline V lookup: CDR1 GITISATS, CDR2 ISYDGTV (reference sequence). The CDR3 is 17 residues long. CDR3 bases: TGTGCCTTGTGGGAGAAATTACAAGAGTTGGGCAAAAAAATCAAGGTATTT. This translates into CALWEKLQELGKKIKVF.

About this clone itself: This may arise from a read error, as a much more abundant clone is one base away. The chain employs TRGV9 and TRGJP. J gave up 5 bases and V 0 bases, and 4 bases lay outside the gene matches. This CDR3 region has 17 residues. Germline assignment: CDR1 GITISATS and CDR2 ISYDGTV (reference sequence). CDR3 sequence (DNA): TGTGCCTTGTGGGAGGTGCAGGAAGAGTTGGGCAAAAAAATCAAGGTATTT. Amino acids: CALWEVQEELGKKIKVF.

For this clone: This sequence is one base from a far larger clone and is likely a read error. Other DNA sequences in the same sample also yield this CDR3. The chain links TRGV9 to TRGJP. CDR3 length: 19 residues. Germline CDR1 is GITISATS and CDR2 is ISYDGTV (reference sequence). This chain's CDR3 is CALWEVEYSSELGKKIKVF. The CDR3 DNA sequence: TGCGCCTTGTGGGAGGTGGAGTACTCTTCTGAGTTGGGCAAAAAAATCAAGGTATTT.

Concerning this clone itself: It differs at one base from a far larger clone, so likely a read error. The chain recombines TRGV8 with TRGJ1 or TRGJ2. The CDR3 is 10 amino acids. Trimming at V came to 7 bases and at J to 8 bases, leaving 5 bases not matched to a gene. Germline V gene lookup returns CDR1 VENAVY and CDR2 YDSYNSRV. For the CDR3, the DNA is TGTGCCACCTGCTACCATAAGAAACTCTTT. The encoded protein is CATCYHKKLF.

This clone qualifies as hyperexpanded. V gene TRGV9 combines with J gene TRGJP. V lost 3 bases, J lost 5 bases, and 7 bases stayed unmatched. Germline-derived CDR1 and CDR2 are GITISATS and ISYDGTV (reference sequence). This CDR3 is 17 amino acids long. CDR3 bases: TGTGCCTTGTGGGAGCCATCTAAAGAGTTGGGCAAAAAAATCAAGGTATTT. Residues: CALWEPSKELGKKIKVF.

In its sample, this clone ranks as large. This same CDR3 is encoded by further DNA sequences in the sample. The V call is TRGV9, the J call TRGJP. CDR1 and CDR2 (germline): GITISATS, ISYDGTV (reference sequence). Unmatched junction bases numbered 3, after V lost 3 bases and J lost 7 bases. The CDR3 spans 15 residues. The CDR3: CALWEYELGKKIKVF. In DNA, the CDR3 is TGTGCCTTGTGGGAGTATGAGTTGGGCAAAAAAATCAAGGTATTT.

As regards this clone: A read error is likely here: a far larger clone is one base away. The rearrangement uses TRGV9 and TRGJP. Germline-derived CDR1 and CDR2 are GITISATS and ISYDGTV (reference sequence). The CDR3 length is 15 residues. This CDR3 reads CALWEKELDKKIKVF. As DNA, the CDR3 is TGTGCCTTGTGGGAGAAAGAGTTGGACAAAAAAATCAAGGTATTT.

By frequency in the sample, this clone is large. This sequence joins TRGV9 and TRGJP. CDR3 length equals 15 residues. Germline V gene lookup returns CDR1 GITISATS and CDR2 ISYDGTV (reference sequence). The junction had 4 bases not matched to a gene; V was cut back by 5 bases and J by 6 bases. CDR3 nucleotide sequence: TGTGCCTTGTGGGTAGTAGAGTTGGGCAAAAAAATCAAGGTATTT. This encodes CALWVVELGKKIKVF.

In its sample, this clone is hyperexpanded. The sample has other DNA sequences that encode this CDR3 too. This chain uses TRGV9 with TRGJP. V was pared by 1 base and J by 6 bases, with 3 bases of the junction left unmatched. The germline CDR1 and CDR2 sequences are GITISATS and ISYDGTV (reference sequence). The CDR3 spans 16 residues. The CDR3 DNA sequence: TGTGCCTTGTGGGAGGTTATAGAGTTGGGCAAAAAAATCAAGGTATTT. Protein: CALWEVIELGKKIKVF.

About this clone itself: This probably arose from a read error, given a far larger clone one base away. V usage is TRGV9 and J usage is TRGJ1 or TRGJ2. Germline V gives CDR1 GITISATS, CDR2 ISYDGTV (reference sequence). The CDR3 sequence is 11 residues long. CDR3: CALWGVQKKLF. CDR3 bases: TGTGCCTTGTGGGGGGTGCAGAAGAAACTCTTT.

In this sample, this clone is large. The chain employs TRGV9 and TRGJP. J gave up 4 bases and V 3 bases, and 3 bases lay outside the gene matches. The CDR3 has 16 amino acids. Germline lookup yields CDR1 GITISATS and CDR2 ISYDGTV (reference sequence). The chain's CDR3 is CALWEIQELGKKIKVF. CDR3 nucleotide sequence: TGTGCCTTGTGGGAGATTCAAGAGTTGGGCAAAAAAATCAAGGTATTT.

In its sample, this clone is large (0.1 to 1%). The chain recombines TRGV9 with TRGJP. The CDR3 runs to 17 residues. Germline loops: CDR1 GITISATS, CDR2 ISYDGTV (reference sequence). Trimming took 0 bases from V and 7 from J; bases not matched to a gene: 6. CDR3 in amino acids: CALWEVPGELGKKIKVF. The CDR3 coding sequence is TGTGCCTTGTGGGAGGTGCCGGGGGAGTTGGGCAAAAAAATCAAGGTATTT.

Although no V gene was called, TRGJP2 is the J gene. The CDR3 has 10 amino acids. The CDR3 nucleotides are TGTGCTAGTAGTGATTGGATCAAGACGTTT. Translation: CASSDWIKTF.